Below are 14 T cell receptor beta chains sequenced from a single sample in a study of shared clonotypes between healthy human individuals. Measured with immunoSEQ multiplex PCR; TCRdb has only the in-frame clones, and not every one. Here the sample spans roughly 2.4 million clones, approximately 96% being singletons. The sequenced material came from naive CD4+ T cells sorted from blood. Subset specified: CD45RA+ positively selected. The receptors originated from a man younger than 35 in good health.

The chain is built from TRBV2 and TRBJ1-3, with 7 bases lining up with TRBD1. The CDR3 is made up of 15 amino acids. After removal of 3 bases from V and 3 bases from J, the junction contained 5 bases not matched to a gene. Germline values: CDR1 SNHLY, CDR2 FYNNEI. The CDR3 sequence is CASSDEGARGNTIYF. CDR3 sequence (DNA): TGTGCCAGCAGTGACGAGGGGGCGCGTGGAAACACCATATATTTT.

The rearrangement joins TRBV4-1 to TRBJ2-4; D is perhaps TRBD1 or TRBD2 (6 bases each). Germline V gene data show CDR1 as MGHRA and CDR2 as YSYEKL. This CDR3 has 14 amino acids. V dropped 1 base and J dropped 5 bases, with 9 bases sitting between them. CDR3 sequence (DNA): TGCGCCAGCAGCCAAGCGGGGGCACAAAACATTCAGTACTTC. Translating gives CASSQAGAQNIQYF.

The chain joins TRBV5-1 to TRBJ2-1; 9 positions agree with TRBD2. The CDR3 spans 15 residues. V shed 4 bases and J 3 bases; nucleotides not matched to a gene: 5. CDR1 is SGHRS, CDR2 YFSETQ, per germline. The CDR3: CASSTGLALYNEQFF. The DNA of the CDR3 is TGCGCCAGCAGCACGGGACTAGCTCTCTACAATGAGCAGTTCTTC.

In its sample, this clone was seen once. CDR3 sequence: CASSPARVGGRQETQYF. The CDR3 nucleotides read TGTGCCAGCTCACCGGCCCGCGTGGGGGGGCGCCAAGAGACCCAGTACTTC. The chain couples TRBV18 to TRBJ2-5; D perhaps matches TRBD2 (7 bases). This CDR3 region has 17 residues. Germline V CDR1 and CDR2: KGHSH, LQKENI. V shed 3 bases and J shed 1 base, with 18 bases lying between them.

This CDR3 is CASSLVAGTPYNEQFF. CDR3 nucleotide sequence: TGCGCCAGCAGCTTGGTTGCCGGGACACCCTACAATGAGCAGTTCTTC. This chain uses TRBV5-1 with TRBJ2-1; TRBD1 is a possible D gene (6 bases). Trimming shortened V by 0 bases and J by 2 bases, and 12 bases separated the two germline ends. This CDR3 contains 16 residues. Germline CDR1 SGHRS, CDR2 YFSETQ.

This chain joins TRBV6-1 and TRBJ1-1; D is undetermined. V shed 5 bases and J shed 5 bases, with 12 bases lying between them. The CDR3 extends over 13 amino acids. CDR1 is MNHNS, CDR2 SASEGT, per germline. In nucleotides, the CDR3 is TGTGCCAGCAGTCCCTGGCCTGTAACTGAAGCTTTCTTT. It is translated as CASSPWPVTEAFF.

The V and J genes are TRBV15 and TRBJ1-1; tentatively, D is TRBD1 (5 bases). The CDR3 contains 15 residues. The germline V gene has CDR1 LNHNV and CDR2 YYDKDF (reference sequence). V lost 1 base to trimming and J lost 2 bases, with 11 bases between them. CDR3 DNA sequence: TGTGCCACCAGCAGAGGGAAGGGGCGCAACACTGAAGCTTTCTTT. Translated: CATSRGKGRNTEAFF.

The gene calls are TRBV6-6 and TRBJ2-7, with 7 bases fitting TRBD1. V was clipped by 6 bases and J by 2 bases; unmatched bases: 13. This CDR3 has 16 amino acids. The V gene's germline CDR1 is MNHNY and CDR2 SVGAGI (reference sequence). The CDR3, as DNA: TGTGCCAGCAGAAGTTACCCCCCGACAGGGACCTACGAGCAGTACTTC. It codes for CASRSYPPTGTYEQYF.

The gene calls are TRBV2 and TRBJ2-7; the D gene is possibly TRBD1 (6 bases). The V end was cut by 8 bases, the J end by 0 bases, with 14 bases between. Germline CDR1 SNHLY, CDR2 FYNNEI. The CDR3 has 14 residues. As DNA, the CDR3 is TGTGCCAGCCTGAGACAGGAGAGCTCCTACGAGCAGTACTTC. Translation gives CASLRQESSYEQYF.

The rearrangement joins TRBV6-5 to TRBJ2-7; 8 nucleotides match TRBD2. Germline CDR1 is MNHEY and CDR2 is SVGAGI. J lost 7 bases, V lost 2 bases, and 7 bases had no gene match. The CDR3 is made up of 14 amino acids. The CDR3 coding sequence is TGTGCCAGCAGTTACGGTACCGGGACTAGGGAGCAGTACTTC. Protein product: CASSYGTGTREQYF.

The rearrangement uses TRBV18 and TRBJ2-7, with unresolved D. The length of the CDR3 is 16 residues. V dropped 2 bases and J dropped 2 bases, with 16 bases sitting between them. Germline assignment: CDR1 KGHSH and CDR2 LQKENI. In DNA, the CDR3 is TGTGCCAGCTCACCAAATTTGGCCCATACCACCTACGAGCAGTACTTC. It codes for CASSPNLAHTTYEQYF.

The V and J genes are TRBV6-5 and TRBJ1-5, with TRBD1 matching 8 bases. The CDR3 consists of 15 residues. Germline assignment: CDR1 MNHEY and CDR2 SVGAGI. The trim removed 6 bases at V and 2 bases at J, leaving 6 bases unmatched. The CDR3 loop is CASSRTGRGNQPQHF. DNA of the CDR3: TGTGCCAGCAGCCGGACAGGGCGGGGCAATCAGCCCCAGCATTTT.

The chain joins TRBV9 to TRBJ2-2; TRBD2 agrees at 15 bases. Germline V gives CDR1 SGDLS, CDR2 YYNGEE. J lost 1 base, V lost 0 bases, and 10 bases had no gene match. CDR3 size: 21 residues. The CDR3: CASSVERTSGGVPRNTGELFF. The CDR3 DNA sequence: TGTGCCAGCAGCGTAGAACGGACTAGCGGGGGGGTTCCCAGGAACACCGGGGAGCTGTTTTTT. The full variable domain, rest sourced from reference TRBV9 and TRBJ2-2, is DSGVTQTPKHLITATGQRVTLRCSPRSGDLSVYWYQQSLDQGLQFLIQYYNGEERAKGNILERFSAQQFPDLHSELNLSSLELGDSALYFCASSVERTSGGVPRNTGELFFGEGSRLTVL.

This clone came up once. The V gene is TRBV7-6, the J gene TRBJ2-1; 8 bases line up with TRBD2. CDR1 and CDR2 from the germline V gene are SGHVS and FNYEAQ. With 4 bases clipped from V and 12 bases from J, the junction kept 14 bases outside the gene matches. The CDR3 totals 15 residues. The CDR3 is CASSYLASGSTAQFF. CDR3 DNA sequence: TGTGCCAGCAGCTACCTAGCCAGCGGGAGTACCGCGCAGTTCTTC.